These 9 T cell receptor beta chains were sequenced from one sample in a study of blood T cell repertoires in COVID-19. Sequencing used immunoSEQ multiplex PCR; TCRdb keeps in-frame clones, though not all of them. The sample holds approximately 190,000 clones; 60% to 80% are singletons and the top ten take roughly 17%. Sequenced: peripheral blood. The source of these receptors is a man between 60 and 75 years old with active or convalescent COVID-19.

This chain connects TRBV5-4 to TRBJ2-5; possibly TRBD2 for D (6 bases). V lost 2 bases and J 3 bases, leaving 11 bases between the germline ends. This CDR3 is 14 amino acids long. The V gene's germline CDR1 is SGHNT and CDR2 YYREEE (reference sequence). As DNA, the CDR3 is TGTGCCAGCAGCTTTAGCGGTACGAAAGAGACCCAGTACTTC. The encoded protein is CASSFSGTKETQYF.

The rearrangement joins TRBV13 to TRBJ2-7; 7 bases are shared with TRBD2. This CDR3 is 16 amino acids long. Germline lookup yields CDR1 PRHDT and CDR2 FYEKMQ (reference sequence). After removal of 5 bases from V and 1 base from J, the junction contained 11 bases not matched to a gene. The CDR3 loop is CASSHRWGGISYEQYF. CDR3 sequence (DNA): TGTGCCAGCAGCCACCGGTGGGGGGGGATATCCTACGAGCAGTACTTC.

This clone came up once. V is TRBV27 and J is TRBJ2-3; 7 bases align to TRBD2. V lost 10 bases and J lost 4; bases outside the gene matches: 8. Germline loops: CDR1 MNHEY, CDR2 SMNVEV (reference sequence). The CDR3 is 13 residues long. The CDR3 DNA reads TGTGCCACCTGCCCCAGCGGGGCAGATACGCAGTATTTT. Its translation is CATCPSGADTQYF.

This chain joins TRBV5-8 and TRBJ2-7; D is ambiguous. With 3 bases removed from V and 3 bases from J, the gap between germline ends came to 16 bases. Germline V gives CDR1 SGHTS, CDR2 YDEGEE. The CDR3 runs to 15 residues. The CDR3 spells CASSSVRLWVYEQYF. The CDR3 DNA reads as TGTGCCAGCAGCTCCGTGCGACTCTGGGTCTACGAGCAGTACTTC.

This chain links TRBV18 with TRBJ1-5, with D possibly TRBD1 on 5 matching bases. The ends were cut back, 5 bases at V and 6 bases at J, with 11 bases in the middle. Germline V CDR1 and CDR2: KGHSH, LQKENI. The CDR3 runs 13 residues. The CDR3 loop reads CASSGTGSQPQHF. The CDR3, as DNA: TGTGCCAGCTCAGGGACTGGGAGTCAGCCCCAGCATTTT.

The CDR3 DNA sequence: TGTGCCAGCAGTCCCAACAGGGGGCTCTCTGGAAACACCATATATTTT. Its translation is CASSPNRGLSGNTIYF. The rearrangement joins TRBV28 to TRBJ1-3; 9 nucleotides align to TRBD1. Germline trimming cut 5 bases from V and 0 bases from J; bases unmatched to any gene: 5. CDR1 MDHEN and CDR2 SYDVKM come from the germline V gene. This CDR3 comprises 16 residues.

The V call is TRBV14, the J call TRBJ2-7, with 10 positions matching TRBD1. The CDR3 is 16 residues long. Trimming took 1 base from V and 6 from J; bases not matched to a gene: 9. Germline V gene data show CDR1 as SGHDN and CDR2 as FVKESK. The CDR3 sequence: CASSQGNRDRGGEQYF. As DNA, the CDR3 is TGTGCCAGCAGCCAAGGGAACCGGGACAGGGGCGGCGAGCAGTACTTC.

The chain recombines TRBV7-2 with TRBJ2-1; 13 nucleotides align to TRBD2. V lost 0 bases and J lost 1; bases outside the gene matches: 15. The CDR3 has 22 residues. CDR1 and CDR2 from the germline V gene are SGHTA and FQGNSA. The CDR3 DNA reads as TGTGCCAGCAGCTTAGCGGGGGGTTCCGGGACTAGCGGGGTAAGGTCCTACAATGAGCAGTTCTTC. Its translation is CASSLAGGSGTSGVRSYNEQFF.

The rearrangement uses TRBV2 and TRBJ2-3; TRBD2 matches at 7 bases. This CDR3 has 15 residues. Per germline, CDR1 SNHLY and CDR2 FYNNEI. V lost 1 base to trimming and J lost 2 bases; unmatched junction nucleotides: 3. In DNA form, the CDR3 reads TGTGCCAGCAGTGAAGTACTAGCGCACACAGATACGCAGTATTTT. Protein: CASSEVLAHTDTQYF.